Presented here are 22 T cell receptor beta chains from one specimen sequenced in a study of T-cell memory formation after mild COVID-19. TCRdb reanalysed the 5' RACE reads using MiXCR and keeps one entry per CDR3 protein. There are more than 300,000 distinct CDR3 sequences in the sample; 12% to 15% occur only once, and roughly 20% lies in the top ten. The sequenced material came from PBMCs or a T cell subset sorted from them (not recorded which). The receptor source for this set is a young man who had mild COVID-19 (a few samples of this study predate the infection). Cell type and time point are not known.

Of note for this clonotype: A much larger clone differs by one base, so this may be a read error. As DNA, the CDR3 is TGTGCCAGCGAATGGGGTAGCGGGGGAGGAAATGAGCAGTCCTTC. Protein product: CASEWGSGGGNEQSF. This chain joins TRBV3-1 and TRBJ2-1; 9 nucleotides align to TRBD2. From germline, CDR1 is LGHDT and CDR2 YNNKEL (reference sequence). CDR3 length: 15 residues.

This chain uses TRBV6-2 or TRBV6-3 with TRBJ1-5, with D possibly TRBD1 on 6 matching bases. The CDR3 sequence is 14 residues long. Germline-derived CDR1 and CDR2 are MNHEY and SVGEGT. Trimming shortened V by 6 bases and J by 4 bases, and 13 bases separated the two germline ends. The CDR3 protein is CASRWTAGNQPQHF. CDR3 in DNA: TGTGCCAGCAGGTGGACAGCGGGAAATCAGCCCCAGCATTTT.

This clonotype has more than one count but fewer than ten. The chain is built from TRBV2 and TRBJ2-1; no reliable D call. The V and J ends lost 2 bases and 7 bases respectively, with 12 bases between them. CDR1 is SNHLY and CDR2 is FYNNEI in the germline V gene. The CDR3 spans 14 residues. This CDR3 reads CASSEMIRGNEQFF. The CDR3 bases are TGTGCCAGCAGTGAAATGATTCGAGGAAATGAGCAGTTCTTC.

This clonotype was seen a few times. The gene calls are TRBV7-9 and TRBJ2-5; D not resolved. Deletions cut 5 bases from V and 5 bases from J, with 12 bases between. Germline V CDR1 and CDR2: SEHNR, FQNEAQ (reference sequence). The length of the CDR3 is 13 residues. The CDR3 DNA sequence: TGTGCCAGCAGCCAGGTAGACATCGAGACCCAGTACTTC. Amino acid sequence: CASSQVDIETQYF.

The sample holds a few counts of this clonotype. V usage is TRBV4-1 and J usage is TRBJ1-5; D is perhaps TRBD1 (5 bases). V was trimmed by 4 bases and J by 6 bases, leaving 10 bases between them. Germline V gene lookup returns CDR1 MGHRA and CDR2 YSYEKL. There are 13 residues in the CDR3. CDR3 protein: CASSLGLLQPQHF. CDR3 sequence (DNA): TGCGCCAGCAGCCTGGGACTGCTTCAGCCCCAGCATTTT.

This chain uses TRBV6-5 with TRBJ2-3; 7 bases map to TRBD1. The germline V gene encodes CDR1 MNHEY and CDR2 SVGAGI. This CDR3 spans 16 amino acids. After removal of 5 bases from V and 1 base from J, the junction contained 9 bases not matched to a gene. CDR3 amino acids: CASSRQGILGTDTQYF. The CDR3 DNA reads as TGTGCCAGCAGTAGACAGGGTATCTTGGGCACAGATACGCAGTATTTT.

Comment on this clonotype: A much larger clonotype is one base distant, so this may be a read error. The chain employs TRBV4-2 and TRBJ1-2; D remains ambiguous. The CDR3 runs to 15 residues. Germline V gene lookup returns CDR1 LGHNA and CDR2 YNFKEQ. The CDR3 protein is CASRYQADVNYCYTF. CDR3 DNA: TGTGCCAGCAGATACCAAGCAGACGTGAACTATTGCTACACCTTC.

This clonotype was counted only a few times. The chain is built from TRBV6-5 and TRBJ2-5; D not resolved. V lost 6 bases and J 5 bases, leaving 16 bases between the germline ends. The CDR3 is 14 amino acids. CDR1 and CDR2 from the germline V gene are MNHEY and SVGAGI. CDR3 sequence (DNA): TGTGCCAGCAGGCCCGTCGTGCCTGGGGAGACCCAGTACTTC. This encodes CASRPVVPGETQYF.

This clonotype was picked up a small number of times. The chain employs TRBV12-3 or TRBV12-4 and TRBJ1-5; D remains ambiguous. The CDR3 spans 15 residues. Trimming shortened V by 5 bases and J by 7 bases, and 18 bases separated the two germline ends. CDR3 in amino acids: CASSPTLGGWQPQHF. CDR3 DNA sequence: TGTGCCAGCAGTCCGACATTGGGCGGATGGCAGCCCCAGCATTTT.

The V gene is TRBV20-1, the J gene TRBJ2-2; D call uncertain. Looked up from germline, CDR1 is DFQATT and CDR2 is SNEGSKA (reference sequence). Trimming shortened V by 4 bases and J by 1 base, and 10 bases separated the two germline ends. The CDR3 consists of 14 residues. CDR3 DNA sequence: TGCAGTGCTACCGAGATGCAGAACACCGGGGAGCTGTTTTTT. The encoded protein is CSATEMQNTGELFF.

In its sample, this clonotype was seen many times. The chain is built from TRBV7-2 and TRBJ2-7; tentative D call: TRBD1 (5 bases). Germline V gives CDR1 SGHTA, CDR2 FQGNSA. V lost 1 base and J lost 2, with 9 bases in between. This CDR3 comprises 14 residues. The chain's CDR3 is CASSLEGWAYEQYF. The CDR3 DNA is TGTGCCAGCAGCTTAGAGGGGTGGGCCTACGAGCAGTACTTC.

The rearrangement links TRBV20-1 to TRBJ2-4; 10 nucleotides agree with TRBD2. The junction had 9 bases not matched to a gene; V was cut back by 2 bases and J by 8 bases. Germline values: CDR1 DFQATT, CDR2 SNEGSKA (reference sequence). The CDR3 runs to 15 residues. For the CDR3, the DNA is TGCAGTGCTAGAATCACTAGCGGGGCGGGCGACATTCAGTACTTC. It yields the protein CSARITSGAGDIQYF.

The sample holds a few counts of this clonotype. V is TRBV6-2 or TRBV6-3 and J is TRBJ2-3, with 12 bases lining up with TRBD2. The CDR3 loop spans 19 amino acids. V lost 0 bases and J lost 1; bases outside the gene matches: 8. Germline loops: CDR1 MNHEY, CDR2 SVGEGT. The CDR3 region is CASSYSPSGGEDGTDTQYF. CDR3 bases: TGTGCCAGCAGTTACTCGCCTAGCGGGGGGGAGGACGGCACAGATACGCAGTATTTT.

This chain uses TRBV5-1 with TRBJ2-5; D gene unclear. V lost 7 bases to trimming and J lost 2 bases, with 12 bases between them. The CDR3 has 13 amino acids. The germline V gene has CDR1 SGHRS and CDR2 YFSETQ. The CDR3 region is CASPLGSQETQYF. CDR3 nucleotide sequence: TGCGCCAGCCCCCTGGGAAGTCAAGAGACCCAGTACTTC.

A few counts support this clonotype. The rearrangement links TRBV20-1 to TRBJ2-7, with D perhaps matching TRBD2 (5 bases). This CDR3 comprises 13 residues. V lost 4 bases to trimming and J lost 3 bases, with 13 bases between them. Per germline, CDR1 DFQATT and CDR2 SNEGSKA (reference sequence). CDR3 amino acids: CSATRGAVYEQYF. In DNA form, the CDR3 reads TGCAGTGCTACCCGGGGAGCCGTCTACGAGCAGTACTTC.

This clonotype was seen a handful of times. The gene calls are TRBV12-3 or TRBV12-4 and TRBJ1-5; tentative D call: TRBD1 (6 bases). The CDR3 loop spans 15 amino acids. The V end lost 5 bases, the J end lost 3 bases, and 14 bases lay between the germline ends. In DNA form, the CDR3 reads TGTGCCAGCAGTCCCCGGGACATTTCCAATCAGCCCCAGCATTTT. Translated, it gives CASSPRDISNQPQHF.

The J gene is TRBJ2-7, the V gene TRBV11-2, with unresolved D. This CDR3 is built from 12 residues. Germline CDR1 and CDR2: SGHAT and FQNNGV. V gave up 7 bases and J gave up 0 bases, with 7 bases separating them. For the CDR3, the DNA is TGTGCCAGCACGGACGACTCCTACGAGCAGTACGTC. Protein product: CASTDDSYEQYV.

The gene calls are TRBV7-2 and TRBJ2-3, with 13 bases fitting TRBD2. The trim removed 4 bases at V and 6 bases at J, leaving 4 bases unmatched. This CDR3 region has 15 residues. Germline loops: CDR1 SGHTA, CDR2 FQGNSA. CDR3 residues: CASSWTSGGGDTQYF. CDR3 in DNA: TGTGCCAGCAGCTGGACTAGCGGGGGAGGGGATACGCAGTATTTT.

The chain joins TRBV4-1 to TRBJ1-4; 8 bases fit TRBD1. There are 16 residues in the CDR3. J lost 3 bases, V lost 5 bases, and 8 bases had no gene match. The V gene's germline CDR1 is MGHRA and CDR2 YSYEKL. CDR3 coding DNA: TGCGCCAGCAGCGGACCACCGGACAGGGCTAATGAAAAACTGTTTTTT. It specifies CASSGPPDRANEKLFF.

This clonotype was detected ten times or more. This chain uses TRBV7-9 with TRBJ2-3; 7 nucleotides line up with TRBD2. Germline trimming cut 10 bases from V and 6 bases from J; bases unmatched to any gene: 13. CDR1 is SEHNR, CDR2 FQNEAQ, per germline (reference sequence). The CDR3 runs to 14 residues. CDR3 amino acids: CATTLGRGDDTQYF. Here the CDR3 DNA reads TGTGCCACCACCCTTGGACGGGGGGATGATACGCAGTATTTT.

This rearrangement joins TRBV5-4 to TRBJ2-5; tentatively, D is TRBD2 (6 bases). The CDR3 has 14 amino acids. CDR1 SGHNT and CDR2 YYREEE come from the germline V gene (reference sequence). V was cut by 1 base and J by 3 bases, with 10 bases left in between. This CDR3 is CASSLFSGEETQYF. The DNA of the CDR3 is TGTGCCAGCAGCTTGTTTTCGGGGGAAGAGACCCAGTACTTC. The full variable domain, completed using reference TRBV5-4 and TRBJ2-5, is ETGVTQSPTHLIKTRGQQVTLRCSSQSGHNTVSWYQQALGQGPQFIFQYYREEENGRGNFPPRFSGLQFPNYSSELNVNALELDDSALYLCASSLFSGEETQYFGPGTRLLVL.

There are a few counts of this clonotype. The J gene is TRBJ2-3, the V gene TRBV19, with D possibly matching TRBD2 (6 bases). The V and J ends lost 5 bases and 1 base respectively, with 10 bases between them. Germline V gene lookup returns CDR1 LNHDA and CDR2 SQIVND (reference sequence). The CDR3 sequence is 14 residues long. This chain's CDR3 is CASSSGEGTDTQYF. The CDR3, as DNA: TGTGCCAGTAGTTCCGGGGAGGGCACAGATACGCAGTATTTT.